Shown below are 6 T cell receptor beta chains from a single sample sequenced in a study of T cell responses to AZD1222 COVID-19 vaccine. The protocol was immunoSEQ multiplex PCR, while the TCRdb copy is restricted to in-frame clones and leaves out a portion. In the table there are about 120,000 clones, under 95% of which are singletons. The input for sequencing was peripheral blood, taken 28 days after the second AZD1222 dose. These receptors were obtained from an adult who received the AZD1222 COVID-19 vaccine.

The V call is TRBV27, the J call TRBJ2-7, with D tentatively TRBD2 (6 bases). The CDR3 runs 16 residues. Looked up from germline, CDR1 is MNHEY and CDR2 is SMNVEV (reference sequence). The V gene lost 2 bases and the J gene lost 0 bases, with 14 bases spanning the gap. The chain's CDR3 is CASSLAPGTFSYEQYF. The CDR3 nucleotides read TGTGCCAGCAGTTTAGCACCCGGGACTTTCTCCTACGAGCAGTACTTC.

This clone was picked up one time. The chain links TRBV19 to TRBJ1-5; tentative D call: TRBD1 (5 bases). V shed 7 bases and J shed 6 bases, with 10 bases lying between them. The CDR3 spans 12 residues. CDR1 and CDR2 from the germline V gene are LNHDA and SQIVND (reference sequence). The CDR3 protein is CASNWGFQPQHF. The CDR3 nucleotides read TGTGCCAGTAATTGGGGCTTTCAGCCCCAGCATTTT.

The chain joins TRBV15 to TRBJ2-7, with D possibly being TRBD2 (5 bases). Trimming shortened V by 2 bases and J by 0 bases, and 11 bases separated the two germline ends. Germline V gene sequence: CDR1 LNHNV, CDR2 YYDKDF (reference sequence). The CDR3 has 15 residues. For the CDR3, the DNA is TGTGCCACCAGCAGACTTGCGGGCAGCTCCTACGAGCAGTACTTC. It specifies CATSRLAGSSYEQYF. The whole variable domain, remainder taken from reference TRBV15 and TRBJ2-7, is DAMVIQNPRYQVTQFGKPVTLSCSQTLNHNVMYWYQQKSSQAPKLLFHYYDKDFNNEADTPDNFQSRRPNTSFCFLDIRSPGLGDTAMYLCATSRLAGSSYEQYFGPGTRLTVT.

This chain uses TRBV6-5 with TRBJ2-1; D gene ambiguous. V was clipped by 5 bases and J by 10 bases, with 15 bases between them. This CDR3 is built from 13 residues. Germline assignment: CDR1 MNHEY and CDR2 SVGAGI. DNA of the CDR3: TGTGCCAGCAGTCCCTCCGAAATTGTCGAGCAGTTCTTC. Its protein is CASSPSEIVEQFF.

The chain links TRBV4-1 to TRBJ1-1; unclear D gene. CDR3 length equals 16 residues. V was cut by 0 bases and J by 0 bases, with 11 bases left in between. Per germline, CDR1 MGHRA and CDR2 YSYEKL. CDR3 DNA: TGCGCCAGCAGCCAAGAGGTGCTGAGGGTGAACACTGAAGCTTTCTTT. Translating gives CASSQEVLRVNTEAFF.

The chain links TRBV5-1 to TRBJ2-3, with D possibly being TRBD2 (6 bases). V was pared by 3 bases and J by 1 base, with 18 bases between. The CDR3 totals 17 residues. The germline CDR1 and CDR2 sequences are SGHRS and YFSETQ. In nucleotides, the CDR3 is TGCGCCAGCAGCTCCTCCGGAGGGCATACTCGCACAGATACGCAGTATTTT. It specifies CASSSSGGHTRTDTQYF.